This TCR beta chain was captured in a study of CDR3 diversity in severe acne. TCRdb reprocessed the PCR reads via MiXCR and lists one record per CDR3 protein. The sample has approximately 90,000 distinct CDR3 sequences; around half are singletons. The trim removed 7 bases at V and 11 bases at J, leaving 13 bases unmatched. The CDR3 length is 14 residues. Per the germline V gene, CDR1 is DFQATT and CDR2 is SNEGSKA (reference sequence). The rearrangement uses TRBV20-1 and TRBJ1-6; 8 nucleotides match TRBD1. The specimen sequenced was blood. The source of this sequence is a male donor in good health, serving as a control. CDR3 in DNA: TGCAGTGGCAAGACAGGGGAGGGTAGTCCACCCCTCCACTTT. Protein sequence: CSGKTGEGSPPLHF.